A single sample is the source of the 23 T cell receptor beta chains below, sequenced in a study of T cell responses to AZD1222 COVID-19 vaccine. Here immunoSEQ multiplex PCR was the method, and the copy in TCRdb shows in-frame clones only, minus some. This table holds 85,000 to 110,000 clones, around 90% found once. The sample in question was peripheral blood, obtained on day 0 of AZD1222 vaccination. The receptors derive from an adult in good health.

This chain uses TRBV5-4 with TRBJ1-4, with D perhaps matching TRBD1 (5 bases). V lost 3 bases, J lost 0 bases, and 9 bases lay in between. The V gene's germline CDR1 is SGHNT and CDR2 YYREEE (reference sequence). The CDR3 runs 15 residues. The CDR3 coding sequence is TGTGCCAGCAGCTCGGGGGGGACAACTAATGAAAAACTGTTTTTT. This codes for CASSSGGTTNEKLFF.

J is TRBJ2-5 and V is TRBV6-5; TRBD1 might be the D (5 bases). V shed 6 bases and J shed 0 bases, with 11 bases lying between them. CDR3 length: 14 amino acids. CDR1 and CDR2 (germline): MNHEY, SVGAGI. The CDR3 sequence: CASRVRQNQETQYF. CDR3 nucleotide sequence: TGTGCCAGCAGAGTCAGACAGAACCAAGAGACCCAGTACTTC.

The chain is built from TRBV6-5 and TRBJ1-3; the D gene is possibly TRBD1 (6 bases). CDR3 size: 15 residues. Between the trimmed V and J ends, which lost 10 bases and 4 bases, there was a span of 20 bases. Germline assignment: CDR1 MNHEY and CDR2 SVGAGI. For the CDR3, the DNA is TGTGCCACATGGGGGGCAGGCTTGGAAGGAAACACCATATATTTT. Amino acid sequence: CATWGAGLEGNTIYF.

This clone was detected only a few times. J is TRBJ2-7 and V is TRBV6-1, with a possible D match to TRBD2 (5 bases). CDR3 length equals 14 residues. Trimming shortened V by 1 base and J by 0 bases, and 7 bases separated the two germline ends. Germline CDR1 and CDR2: MNHNS and SASEGT. The CDR3 is CASSEETNSYEQYF. In DNA form, the CDR3 reads TGTGCCAGCAGTGAAGAGACTAACTCCTACGAGCAGTACTTC.

CDR3: CASSLIQGFGAVNYGYTF. CDR3 DNA sequence: TGTGCCAGCAGCCTAATACAGGGGTTTGGGGCGGTTAACTATGGCTACACCTTC. The chain joins TRBV7-2 to TRBJ1-2; 7 nucleotides agree with TRBD1. CDR1 is SGHTA and CDR2 is FQGNSA in the germline V gene. Trimming took 5 bases from V and 1 from J; bases not matched to a gene: 16. The CDR3 spans 18 residues. Full variable domain (missing parts from reference TRBV7-2 and TRBJ1-2): GAGVSQSPSNKVTEKGKDVELRCDPISGHTALYWYRQSLGQGLEFLIYFQGNSAPDKSGLPSDRFSAERTGGSVSTLTIQRTQQEDSAVYLCASSLIQGFGAVNYGYTFGSGTRLTVV.

This clone appeared a single time. The chain couples TRBV27 to TRBJ2-1; D unclear. This CDR3 spans 15 amino acids. Trimming pared 2 bases from V and 4 bases from J, leaving 12 bases between. Germline V gene data show CDR1 as MNHEY and CDR2 as SMNVEV (reference sequence). CDR3 sequence: CASSLESGSYNEQFF. The CDR3 DNA reads TGTGCCAGCAGTTTAGAGTCGGGTTCATACAATGAGCAGTTCTTC.

This sequence joins TRBV19 and TRBJ1-4; no clear D gene. The CDR3 runs to 15 residues. V shed 6 bases and J shed 8 bases, with 19 bases lying between them. From germline, CDR1 is LNHDA and CDR2 SQIVND (reference sequence). The CDR3 reads CASRSSLTFTEKLFF. The CDR3 DNA follows: TGTGCCAGTAGATCCTCACTTACCTTTACGGAAAAACTGTTTTTT.

V is TRBV29-1 and J is TRBJ1-1; D uncertain. Trimming stripped 4 bases from V and 5 bases from J, with 11 bases between. Germline assignment: CDR1 SQVTM and CDR2 ANQGSEA. This CDR3 comprises 12 residues. CDR3 DNA sequence: TGCAGCGTTGGCGTCTTGGGGACTGAAGCTTTCTTT. Translated: CSVGVLGTEAFF.

This clone was detected only once. The CDR3 bases are TGTGCCAGCAGCTTAGGGTCTCAGCCCCAGCATTTT. As protein: CASSLGSQPQHF. The V call is TRBV7-2, the J call TRBJ1-5; unclear D gene. With 1 base removed from V and 6 bases from J, the gap between germline ends came to 4 bases. The CDR3 covers 12 residues. Per the germline V gene, CDR1 is SGHTA and CDR2 is FQGNSA.

CDR3 loop: CASSLEGTGGGVNTEAFF. CDR3 nucleotide sequence: TGCGCCAGCAGCTTGGAAGGTACAGGGGGCGGGGTGAACACTGAAGCTTTCTTT. The chain joins TRBV5-1 to TRBJ1-1; the match to TRBD1 covers 9 bases. CDR1 is SGHRS, CDR2 YFSETQ, per germline. V was clipped by 0 bases and J by 0 bases; unmatched bases: 9. This CDR3 region has 18 residues.

The V and J genes are TRBV10-3 and TRBJ1-1; D is perhaps TRBD1 (6 bases). This CDR3 has 13 amino acids. The V gene lost 2 bases and the J gene lost 6 bases, with 10 bases spanning the gap. Germline CDR1 reads ENHRY; CDR2 reads SYGVKD. CDR3 in amino acids: CAISEPGASEAFF. The DNA for the CDR3 is TGTGCCATCAGTGAGCCGGGGGCGTCTGAAGCTTTCTTT.

The CDR3, as DNA: TGTGCCACGGACAGCACAGATACGCAGTATTTT. It encodes CATDSTDTQYF. The rearrangement joins TRBV25-1 to TRBJ2-3, with D uncertain. Germline V gene sequence: CDR1 MGHDK, CDR2 SYGVNS. The ends were cut back, 10 bases at V and 0 bases at J, with 5 bases in the middle. The CDR3 runs 11 residues. The whole variable domain, filled in from reference TRBV25-1 and TRBJ2-3, reads EADIYQTPRYLVIGTGKKITLECSQTMGHDKMYWYQQDPGMELHLIHYSYGVNSTEKGDLSSESTVSRIRTEHFPLTLESARPSHTSQYLCATDSTDTQYFGPGTRLTVL.

This CDR3 reads CASELGGTGISSYEQYF. Here the CDR3 DNA reads TGTGCCAGCGAACTCGGGGGGACAGGAATCTCCTCCTACGAGCAGTACTTC. The chain recombines TRBV28 with TRBJ2-7, with a weak D call TRBD1 (8 bases). The CDR3 has 17 amino acids. Germline V CDR1 and CDR2: MDHEN, SYDVKM. V dropped 8 bases and J dropped 0 bases, with 23 bases sitting between them.

The chain joins TRBV24-1 to TRBJ2-2; tentatively, D is TRBD1 or TRBD2 (5 bases each). The CDR3 sequence is 18 residues long. Germline assignment: CDR1 KGHDR and CDR2 SFDVKD. V lost 4 bases, J lost 4 bases, and 21 bases lay in between. The CDR3 DNA sequence: TGTGCCACCAGTGAGAAACCGGGACGATGGAGCGGCACCGGGGAGCTGTTTTTT. Translating gives CATSEKPGRWSGTGELFF.

The chain combines TRBV19 with TRBJ2-2, with TRBD1 matching 10 bases. With 5 bases clipped from V and 4 bases from J, the junction kept 4 bases outside the gene matches. The CDR3 has 15 amino acids. The germline V gene has CDR1 LNHDA and CDR2 SQIVND (reference sequence). The CDR3 loop is CASSDRGPSTGELFF. Here the CDR3 DNA reads TGTGCCAGTAGTGACAGGGGGCCCAGCACCGGGGAGCTGTTTTTT. Combining the CDR3 with reference TRBV19 and TRBJ2-2 gives the whole variable domain DGGITQSPKYLFRKEGQNVTLSCEQNLNHDAMYWYRQDPGQGLRLIYYSQIVNDFQKGDIAEGYSVSREKKESFPLTVTSAQKNPTAFYLCASSDRGPSTGELFFGEGSRLTVL.

The chain carries TRBV28 and TRBJ2-3; D gene unclear. This CDR3 has 18 residues. Germline V gives CDR1 MDHEN, CDR2 SYDVKM. V lost 5 bases and J lost 2, with 23 bases in between. The DNA for the CDR3 is TGTGCCAGCAGTGCGGCAGTGGCCTCCGCCCTTCCCACAGATACGCAGTATTTT. Its protein is CASSAAVASALPTDTQYF.

The chain has TRBV30 and TRBJ1-1; perhaps TRBD1 as D (5 bases). The CDR3 totals 13 residues. Trimming stripped 4 bases from V and 0 bases from J, with 9 bases between. Germline V gene data show CDR1 as GTSNPN and CDR2 as SVGIG (reference sequence). This CDR3 is CAWTPGLNTEAFF. CDR3 DNA sequence: TGTGCCTGGACGCCAGGGCTGAACACTGAAGCTTTCTTT.

J is TRBJ2-3 and V is TRBV7-9; a weak D match, TRBD2 (6 bases). V was shortened by 2 bases and J by 4 bases, with 10 bases between the two germline ends. The CDR3 extends over 14 amino acids. The germline V gene has CDR1 SEHNR and CDR2 FQNEAQ (reference sequence). Written as DNA, the CDR3 is TGTGCCAGCAGCTTATGGGGGGAACCAGATACGCAGTATTTT. It encodes CASSLWGEPDTQYF. The full variable domain, its missing parts supplied by reference TRBV7-9 and TRBJ2-3, is DTGVSQNPRHKITKRGQNVTFRCDPISEHNRLYWYRQTLGQGPEFLTYFQNEAQLEKSRLLSDRFSAERPKGSFSTLEIQRTEQGDSAMYLCASSLWGEPDTQYFGPGTRLTVL.

As concerns this clone: One end of the junction fails to match germline, which may point to a read error. CDR3 sequence reads: CASTTGGRKLDF. The CDR3 coding sequence is TGTGCCAGCACGACAGGGGGCCGGAAGCTGGACTTT. The chain has TRBV6-5 and TRBJ1-1, with 10 positions matching TRBD1. Germline loops: CDR1 MNHEY, CDR2 SVGAGI. The CDR3 extends over 12 amino acids.

The sample holds one count of this clone. The chain is built from TRBV11-2 and TRBJ2-1; 13 bases fit TRBD2. V was pared by 5 bases and J by 0 bases, with 7 bases of the junction left unmatched. The germline V gene has CDR1 SGHAT and CDR2 FQNNGV. This CDR3 is 18 amino acids long. In nucleotides, the CDR3 is TGTGCCAGCAGCCTGAGACTAGCGGGAGGATCCTCCTACAATGAGCAGTTCTTC. Translation gives CASSLRLAGGSSYNEQFF. The variable domain in full, with the rest retrieved from reference TRBV11-2 and TRBJ2-1, is EAGVAQSPRYKIIEKRQSVAFWCNPISGHATLYWYQQILGQGPKLLIQFQNNGVVDDSQLPKDRFSAERLKGVDSTLKIQPAKLEDSAVYLCASSLRLAGGSSYNEQFFGPGTRLTVL.

The CDR3, as DNA: TGCGCCAGCAGCCCCCCCGGGAGCCGATACGAGCAGTACTTC. Its protein product is CASSPPGSRYEQYF. This chain uses TRBV5-1 with TRBJ2-7, with D maybe TRBD2 (6 bases). Germline CDR1 reads SGHRS; CDR2 reads YFSETQ. V shed 4 bases and J shed 4 bases, with 15 bases lying between them. The CDR3 loop spans 14 amino acids.

V is TRBV2 and J is TRBJ2-5; 8 nucleotides match TRBD2. J lost 4 bases, V lost 9 bases, and 7 bases had no gene match. CDR3 length equals 13 residues. CDR1 is SNHLY and CDR2 is FYNNEI in the germline V gene. In DNA form, the CDR3 reads TGTGCCAGTGAAGCGGGAGTACGAGAGACCCAGTACTTC. Translated, it gives CASEAGVRETQYF.

This chain uses TRBV9 with TRBJ1-4, with 8 bases fitting TRBD1. The CDR3 consists of 15 residues. The J segment lost 6 bases and the V segment lost 1 base, leaving 5 bases of the junction unmatched. The germline V gene encodes CDR1 SGDLS and CDR2 YYNGEE. This CDR3 reads CASSVTDRDDEKLFF. DNA of the CDR3: TGTGCCAGCAGCGTAACGGACAGGGACGATGAAAAACTGTTTTTT.